A selection of T cell receptor beta chains follows, all from one sample in a study of post-analysis software for immune sequencing data. One entry per CDR3 protein, called by TCRdb with MiXCR from the PCR reads. This table holds about 540,000 distinct CDR3 sequences, less than 40% found once. The material sequenced was blood. The receptors come from a girl aged 2 to 17 with multiple sclerosis. Each CDR3 is given with its conserved first and last residue. A D gene is named only where the DNA matches it firmly. The size entry is marked missing in some rows and otherwise reads once, few, many or a size class.

TRBV5-6	TRBJ2-7	few	-	TGTGCCAGCAGCTCGGGACTCTTGATCCACGAGCAGTACTTC	CASSSGLLIHEQYF
TRBV7-9	TRBJ2-5	few	-	TGTGCCAGCAGCTCGTCTAAGCGTTACCAAGAGACCCAGTACTTC	CASSSSKRYQETQYF
TRBV27	TRBJ2-5	-	-	TGTGCCAGCAGTTTTTTGGGGGCCGCAGAGACCCAGTACTTC	CASSFLGAAETQYF
TRBV10-3	TRBJ2-7	-	TRBD1	TGTGCCACCGGACAGGACTTCTACGAGCAGTACTTC	CATGQDFYEQYF
TRBV7-9	TRBJ2-1	few	-	TGTGCCAGCGGAGAGCAGTTCTTC	CASGEQFF
TRBV29-1	TRBJ2-7	many	-	TGCAGCGTTCGCACGGGATACGAGCAGTACTTC	CSVRTGYEQYF
TRBV6-6	TRBJ1-6	-	-	TGTGCCAGCACCACGGCTCTAAGGTCACCCCTCCACTTT	CASTTALRSPLHF
TRBV4-1	TRBJ2-5	-	TRBD1	TGCGCCAGCAGCCAATATGACAGGGAATTTAATGAGCAGTACTTC	CASSQYDREFNEQYF
TRBV10-3	TRBJ1-2	few	-	TGTGCCATCAGTGACCAGAGAGAGGATGGCTACACCTTC	CAISDQREDGYTF
TRBV5-1	TRBJ1-6	-	-	TGCGCCAGCAGCTTGCGGGGAGGATCCTATAATTCACCCCTCCACTTT	CASSLRGGSYNSPLHF
TRBV12-3/TRBV12-4	TRBJ2-7	-	-	TGTGCCAGCAGTTTACCCCATTTGGGGTCCTACGAGCAGTACTTC	CASSLPHLGSYEQYF
TRBV20-1	TRBJ2-6	-	-	TGCAGTGCTAGAGACTACTCTAGGGCCAACGTCCTGACTTTC	CSARDYSRANVLTF
TRBV6-5	TRBJ2-5	-	-	TGTGCCAGCAGTTACTCGGGGGGACTCGGGGAGACCCAGTACTTC	CASSYSGGLGETQYF
TRBV6-5	TRBJ1-5	few	-	TGTGCCAGCCGTGCAGGAAATCAGCCCCAGCATTTT	CASRAGNQPQHF